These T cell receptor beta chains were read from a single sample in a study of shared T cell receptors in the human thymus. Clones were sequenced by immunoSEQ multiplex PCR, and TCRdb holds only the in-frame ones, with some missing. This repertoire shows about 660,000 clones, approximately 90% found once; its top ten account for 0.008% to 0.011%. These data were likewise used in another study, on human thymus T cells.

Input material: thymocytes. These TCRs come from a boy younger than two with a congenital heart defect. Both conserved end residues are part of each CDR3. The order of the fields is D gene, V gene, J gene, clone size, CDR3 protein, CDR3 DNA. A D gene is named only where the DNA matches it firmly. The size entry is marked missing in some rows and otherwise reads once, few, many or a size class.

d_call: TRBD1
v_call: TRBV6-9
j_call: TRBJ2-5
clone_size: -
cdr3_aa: CASSYPSDRGRETQYF
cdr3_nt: TGTGCCAGCAGTTATCCTTCCGACAGGGGGAGGGAGACCCAGTACTTC

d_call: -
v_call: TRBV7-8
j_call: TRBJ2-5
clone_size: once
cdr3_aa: CASSGRVFISQTQYF
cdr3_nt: TGTGCCAGCAGCGGCAGGGTCTTTATTTCACAGACCCAGTACTTC

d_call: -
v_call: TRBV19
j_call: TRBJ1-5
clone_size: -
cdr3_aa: CATRGGLSNQPQHF
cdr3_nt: TGTGCCACTAGAGGAGGGTTGAGCAATCAGCCCCAGCATTTT

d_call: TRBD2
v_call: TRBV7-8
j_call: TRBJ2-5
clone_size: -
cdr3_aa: CASSLGLLAGGCAETQYF
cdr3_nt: TGTGCCAGCAGCTTAGGTTTGTTAGCGGGAGGGTGTGCTGAGACCCAGTACTTC

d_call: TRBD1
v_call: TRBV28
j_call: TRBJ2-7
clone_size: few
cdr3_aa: CASSPQGARGEQYF
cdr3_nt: TGTGCCAGCAGCCCACAGGGGGCGCGGGGCGAGCAGTACTTC

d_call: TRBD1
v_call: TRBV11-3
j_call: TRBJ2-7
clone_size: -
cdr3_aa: CASSDAGQGKNEQYF
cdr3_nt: TGTGCCAGCAGCGACGCGGGACAGGGGAAGAACGAGCAGTACTTC

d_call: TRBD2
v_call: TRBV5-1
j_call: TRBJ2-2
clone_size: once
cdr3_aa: CASSSPSGSEARTGELFF
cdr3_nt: TGCGCCAGCAGCTCACCTAGCGGGAGTGAAGCTAGGACCGGGGAGCTGTTTTTT

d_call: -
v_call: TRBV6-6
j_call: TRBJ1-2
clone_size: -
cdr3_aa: CASSYMSETYGYTF
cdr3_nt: TGTGCCAGCAGTTACATGAGTGAAACCTATGGCTACACCTTC

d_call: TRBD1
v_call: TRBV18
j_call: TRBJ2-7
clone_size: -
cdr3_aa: CASSPDDRVSYEQYF
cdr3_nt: TGTGCCAGCTCACCTGATGACAGGGTCTCCTACGAGCAGTACTTC

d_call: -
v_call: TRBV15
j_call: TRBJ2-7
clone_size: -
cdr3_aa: CATSRDQSYEQYF
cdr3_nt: TGTGCCACCAGCAGAGATCAATCCTACGAGCAGTACTTC

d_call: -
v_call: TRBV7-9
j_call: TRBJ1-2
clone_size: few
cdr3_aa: CASSLVGFYGYTF
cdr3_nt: TGTGCCAGCAGCTTAGTCGGTTTCTATGGCTACACCTTC

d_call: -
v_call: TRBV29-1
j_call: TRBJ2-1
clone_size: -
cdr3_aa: CSVGTGDTSYNEQFF
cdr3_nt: TGCAGCGTTGGAACAGGTGATACTTCCTACAATGAGCAGTTCTTC

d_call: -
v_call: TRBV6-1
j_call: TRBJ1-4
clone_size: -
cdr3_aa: CASSGTGKTNEKLFF
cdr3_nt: TGTGCCAGCAGTGGAACAGGGAAGACTAATGAAAAACTGTTTTTT

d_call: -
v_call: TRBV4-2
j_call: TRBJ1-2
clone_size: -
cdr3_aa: CASSQGRGGAKYGYTF
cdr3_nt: TGTGCCAGCAGCCAAGGGCGGGGGGGCGCGAAGTATGGCTACACCTTC

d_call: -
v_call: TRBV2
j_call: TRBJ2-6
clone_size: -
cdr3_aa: CASSDAPTRLGSGANVLTF
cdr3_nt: TGTGCCAGCAGTGACGCCCCGACTAGGCTCGGATCTGGGGCCAACGTCCTGACTTTC

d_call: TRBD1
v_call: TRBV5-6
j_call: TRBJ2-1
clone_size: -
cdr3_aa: CASSWGQALDNEQFF
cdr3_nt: TGTGCCAGCAGCTGGGGACAGGCTCTAGACAATGAGCAGTTCTTC

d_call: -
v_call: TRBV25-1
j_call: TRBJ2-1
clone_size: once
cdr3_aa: CASSNRDKGGNEQFF
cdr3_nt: TGTGCCAGCAGTAACCGGGACAAGGGTGGCAATGAGCAGTTCTTC

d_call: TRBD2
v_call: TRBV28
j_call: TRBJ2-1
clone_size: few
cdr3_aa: CASSFWETSGSNEQFF
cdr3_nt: TGTGCCAGCAGTTTTTGGGAAACTAGCGGGAGCAATGAGCAGTTCTTC

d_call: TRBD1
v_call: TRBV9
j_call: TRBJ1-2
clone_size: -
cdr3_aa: CASSVDKTGTIGLRDYGYTF
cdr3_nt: TGTGCCAGCAGCGTAGATAAGACAGGGACGATAGGGCTCCGAGACTATGGCTACACCTTC

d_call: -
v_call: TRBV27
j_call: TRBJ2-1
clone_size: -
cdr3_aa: CASGSSYNEQFF
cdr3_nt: TGTGCCAGCGGGAGCTCCTACAATGAGCAGTTCTTC

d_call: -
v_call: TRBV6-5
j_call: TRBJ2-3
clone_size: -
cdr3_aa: CASSYSGGSTDTQYF
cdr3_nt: TGTGCCAGCAGTTATTCGGGCGGGAGCACAGATACGCAGTATTTT

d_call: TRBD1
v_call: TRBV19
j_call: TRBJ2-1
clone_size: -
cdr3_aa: CASSTLTGGNEQFF
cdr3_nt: TGTGCCAGTAGTACTCTGACAGGGGGCAATGAGCAGTTCTTC

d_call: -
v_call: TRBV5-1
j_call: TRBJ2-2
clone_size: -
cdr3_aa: CALLNTGELFF
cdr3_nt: TGCGCGTTATTGAACACCGGGGAGCTGTTTTTT

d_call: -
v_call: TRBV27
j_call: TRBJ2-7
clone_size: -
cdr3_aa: CASSPTARGPSYEQYF
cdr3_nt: TGTGCCAGCAGTCCCACCGCGCGGGGCCCCTCCTACGAGCAGTACTTC

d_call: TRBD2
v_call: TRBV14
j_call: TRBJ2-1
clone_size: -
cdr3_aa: CASSLAGRSYNEQFF
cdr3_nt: TGTGCCAGCAGCCTAGCGGGACGCTCCTACAATGAGCAGTTCTTC

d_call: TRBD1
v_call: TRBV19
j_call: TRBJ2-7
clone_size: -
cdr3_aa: CASSLIGTEGDEQYF
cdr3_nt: TGTGCCAGTAGTCTCATCGGGACAGAAGGGGACGAGCAGTACTTC

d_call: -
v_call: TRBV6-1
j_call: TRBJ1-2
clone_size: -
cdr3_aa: CASSDRQRCRGYTF
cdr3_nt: TGTGCCAGCAGTGATCGACAGAGGTGCCGTGGCTACACCTTC

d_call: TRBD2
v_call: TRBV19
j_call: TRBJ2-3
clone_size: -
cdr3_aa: CARISGNPRDTQYF
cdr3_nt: TGTGCCAGGATTAGCGGGAACCCCCGAGATACGCAGTATTTT

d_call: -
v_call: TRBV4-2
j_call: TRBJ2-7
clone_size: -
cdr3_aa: CAGGSDPSYEQYF
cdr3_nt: TGTGCAGGGGGATCGGACCCTTCCTACGAGCAGTACTTC

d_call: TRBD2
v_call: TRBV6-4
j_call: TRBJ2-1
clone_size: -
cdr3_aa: CASSEAGLANPEQFF
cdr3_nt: TGTGCCAGCAGTGAGGCAGGACTAGCCAATCCTGAGCAGTTCTTC

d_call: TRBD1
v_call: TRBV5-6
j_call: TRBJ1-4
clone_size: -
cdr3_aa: CASSSDRRDRSTNEKLFF
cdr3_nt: TGTGCCAGCAGCTCGGACAGGAGGGATAGGTCCACTAATGAAAAACTGTTTTTT

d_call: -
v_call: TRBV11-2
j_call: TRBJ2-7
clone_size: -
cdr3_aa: CASSLDKPDRWEQYF
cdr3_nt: TGTGCCAGCAGCTTAGATAAGCCAGACAGGTGGGAGCAGTACTTC

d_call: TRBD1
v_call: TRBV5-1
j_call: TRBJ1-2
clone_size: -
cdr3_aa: CASSLPGQDNGYTF
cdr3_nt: TGCGCCAGCAGCTTGCCTGGACAGGACAATGGCTACACCTTC

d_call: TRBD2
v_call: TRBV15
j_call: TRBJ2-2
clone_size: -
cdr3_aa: CATRLAGENTGELFF
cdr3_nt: TGTGCCACCAGGCTAGCGGGAGAGAACACCGGGGAGCTGTTTTTT

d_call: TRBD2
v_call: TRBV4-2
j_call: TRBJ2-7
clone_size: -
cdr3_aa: CASSQVLAGGPGEQYF
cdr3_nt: TGTGCCAGCAGCCAAGTCCTAGCGGGAGGCCCCGGCGAGCAGTACTTC

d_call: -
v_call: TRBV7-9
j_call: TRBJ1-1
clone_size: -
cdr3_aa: CASSGGGEAFF
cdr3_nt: TGTGCCAGCAGCGGCGGGGGTGAAGCTTTCTTT

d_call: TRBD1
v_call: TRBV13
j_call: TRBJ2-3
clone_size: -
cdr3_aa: CASSLEQGATQTTQYF
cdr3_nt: TGTGCCAGCAGCTTAGAACAGGGGGCTACACAGACTACGCAGTATTTT

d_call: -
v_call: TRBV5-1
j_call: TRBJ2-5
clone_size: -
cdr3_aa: CASSFGGERETQYF
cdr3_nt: TGCGCCAGCAGCTTCGGGGGAGAAAGGGAGACCCAGTACTTC

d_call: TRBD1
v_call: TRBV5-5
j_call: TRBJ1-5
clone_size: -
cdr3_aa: CASSQGTGDQPQHF
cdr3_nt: TGTGCCAGCAGCCAAGGGACAGGGGATCAGCCCCAGCATTTT

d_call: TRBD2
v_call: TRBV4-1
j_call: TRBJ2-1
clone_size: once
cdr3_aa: CASSQVASGANEQFF
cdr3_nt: TGCGCCAGCAGCCAAGTCGCTAGCGGGGCCAATGAGCAGTTCTTC

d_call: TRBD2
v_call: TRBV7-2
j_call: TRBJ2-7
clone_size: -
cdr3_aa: CASSLPLVSGGEQYF
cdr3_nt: TGTGCCAGCAGCTTACCACTAGTGTCGGGGGGAGAGCAGTACTTC

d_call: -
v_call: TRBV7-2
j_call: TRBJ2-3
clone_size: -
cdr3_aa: CASSSGAEFPSSTDTQYF
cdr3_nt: TGTGCCAGCAGCTCAGGGGCCGAGTTTCCTTCTAGCACAGATACGCAGTATTTT

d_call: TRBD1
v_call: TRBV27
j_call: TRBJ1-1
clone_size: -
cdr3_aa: CASSIGGGRTEAFF
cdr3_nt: TGTGCCAGCAGCATAGGGGGCGGTCGCACTGAAGCTTTCTTT

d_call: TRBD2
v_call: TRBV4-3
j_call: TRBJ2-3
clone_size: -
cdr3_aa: CASNLGLAGGTDTQYF
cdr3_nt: TGCGCCAGCAATCTAGGACTAGCGGGAGGGACAGATACGCAGTATTTT

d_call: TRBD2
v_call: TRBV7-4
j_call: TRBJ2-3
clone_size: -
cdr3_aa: CASSLWVAGGGDRTDTQYF
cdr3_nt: TGTGCCAGCAGCTTATGGGTCGCGGGAGGTGGGGATAGGACAGATACGCAGTATTTT

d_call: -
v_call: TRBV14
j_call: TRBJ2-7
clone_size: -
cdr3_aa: CASSYSVYEQYF
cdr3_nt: TGTGCCAGCAGCTATAGCGTCTACGAGCAGTACTTC

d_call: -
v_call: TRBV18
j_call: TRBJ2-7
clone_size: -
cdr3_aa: CASSPRTVPYEQYF
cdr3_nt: TGTGCCAGCTCACCACGGACAGTCCCCTACGAGCAGTACTTC